One sample yielded the 27 T cell receptor beta chains listed below, sequenced in a study of blood T cells in healthy people across ages (dated by TCRdb to about 2015). Receptor amplification or capture employed 5' RACE. The sequencer listed for this sample is Illumina HiSeq 2500. The second PCR ran for roughly 7 to 12 cycles and used a J-beta primer mix along with a sample-barcoded 5' primer. TCRdb ran its own pipeline on the public reads, namely fastp trimming at Q25 and MiXCR clone calling, and kept in-frame beta chains. Rows matching on CDR3 protein sequence are summarized as one entry with the most common DNA and genes. The sample has over 1,500,000 distinct CDR3 sequences on record, about 50% of them singletons. The top ten clonotypes cover over 2% of the sample. The specimen sequenced was blood. The receptors originated from a woman aged 35 to 49 in good health.

This clonotype was seen a handful of times. The J gene is TRBJ2-1, the V gene TRBV20-1; 8 bases match TRBD2. V was clipped by 3 bases and J by 3 bases; unmatched bases: 10. The CDR3 is 16 amino acids. CDR1 is DFQATT, CDR2 SNEGSKA, per germline (reference sequence). CDR3 protein: CSARPLRGGLYNEQFF. CDR3 sequence (DNA): TGCAGTGCTAGGCCCCTCCGCGGGGGGCTCTACAATGAGCAGTTCTTC.

This chain links TRBV6-1 with TRBJ2-7; no firm D call. The V and J ends lost 4 bases and 6 bases respectively, with 22 bases between them. The CDR3 is made up of 16 amino acids. Germline assignment: CDR1 MNHNS and CDR2 SASEGT. In DNA, the CDR3 is TGTGCCAGCAGTGGACACCCCGGGCCCGGGCGTAGCGAGCAGTACTTC. This gives the protein CASSGHPGPGRSEQYF.

The rearrangement links TRBV20-1 to TRBJ1-5; D is unclear. The V end was cut by 5 bases, the J end by 2 bases, with 16 bases between. The CDR3 covers 15 residues. CDR1 and CDR2 (germline): DFQATT, SNEGSKA (reference sequence). The CDR3 DNA follows: TGCAGTGCTTCAAGTTTAGCCCATGGCAATCAGCCCCAGCATTTT. It encodes CSASSLAHGNQPQHF.

There are a few counts of this clonotype. The genes are TRBV28 and TRBJ1-2; D unclear. The germline V and J ends were trimmed by 5 bases and 4 bases, with 20 bases remaining between them. The CDR3 consists of 16 residues. Germline assignment: CDR1 MDHEN and CDR2 SYDVKM. CDR3 sequence reads: CASSLYTEPILYGYTF. The CDR3 coding sequence is TGTGCCAGCAGTCTTTATACAGAGCCGATACTCTATGGCTACACCTTC.

This clonotype was counted a single time. The chain is built from TRBV6-1 and TRBJ2-4; 8 nucleotides line up with TRBD1. The CDR3 is made up of 19 amino acids. Looked up from germline, CDR1 is MNHNS and CDR2 is SASEGT. J gave up 0 bases and V 1 base, and 11 bases lay outside the gene matches. CDR3 residues: CASSEVGVQGALAKNIQYF. DNA of the CDR3: TGTGCCAGCAGTGAAGTGGGGGTGCAGGGGGCGCTAGCCAAAAACATTCAGTACTTC.

The chain has TRBV10-3 and TRBJ2-5; 9 bases are shared with TRBD1. The tail of the sequence fits TRBJ2-7 better, so the J call may be wrong. CDR1 is ENHRY, CDR2 SYGVKD, per germline. The CDR3 is made up of 14 amino acids. The CDR3 nucleotides read TGTGCCATCAGTGAACCCGGGACAGGGTGCGAGCAGTACTTC. This gives the protein CAISEPGTGCEQYF.

J is TRBJ2-7 and V is TRBV5-5; 7 nucleotides line up with TRBD1. Germline CDR1 SGHKS, CDR2 YYEKEE (reference sequence). V lost 7 bases and J lost 6; bases outside the gene matches: 10. The CDR3 length is 13 residues. The CDR3 spells CASGPYTGVEQYF. CDR3 nucleotides: TGTGCCAGCGGCCCTTACACAGGGGTCGAGCAGTACTTC.

This clonotype was counted only a few times. The gene calls are TRBV27 and TRBJ1-2; D perhaps matches TRBD1 (6 bases). Deletions cut 6 bases from V and 2 bases from J, with 16 bases between. Per the germline V gene, CDR1 is MNHEY and CDR2 is SMNVEV (reference sequence). CDR3 length equals 15 residues. The CDR3 DNA reads TGTGCCAGCAGCCAAACCCCAACAGGGAACTATGGCTACACCTTC. It encodes CASSQTPTGNYGYTF.

This chain links TRBV7-6 with TRBJ2-7; 7 bases fit TRBD2. CDR1 and CDR2 (germline): SGHVS, FNYEAQ. The J segment lost 2 bases and the V segment lost 1 base, leaving 8 bases of the junction unmatched. The CDR3 is 16 amino acids. CDR3 in DNA: TGTGCCAGCAGCTTAGGTCCGGGGGGTATCACCTACGAGCAGTACTTC. As protein: CASSLGPGGITYEQYF.

The V and J genes are TRBV20-1 and TRBJ2-3, with unresolved D. The CDR3 has 12 residues. V gave up 3 bases and J gave up 6 bases, with 10 bases separating them. Germline CDR1 DFQATT, CDR2 SNEGSKA (reference sequence). The CDR3 region is CSASVAQDTQYF. The CDR3 DNA follows: TGCAGTGCTAGTGTCGCGCAGGATACGCAGTATTTT.

The CDR3 reads CASSPGPMGYTF. DNA of the CDR3: TGTGCCAGCAGCCCGGGCCCTATGGGCTACACCTTC. This chain links TRBV3-1 with TRBJ1-2; no clear D. V dropped 4 bases and J dropped 8 bases, with 11 bases sitting between them. This CDR3 is built from 12 residues. The germline CDR1 and CDR2 sequences are LGHDT and YNNKEL (reference sequence).

This clonotype appeared a few times. The J gene is TRBJ2-1, the V gene TRBV3-1; D is undetermined. CDR1 is LGHDT, CDR2 YNNKEL, per germline (reference sequence). The CDR3 contains 14 residues. Trimming took off 4 bases at V and 7 bases at J, with 14 bases between the two ends. CDR3 sequence reads: CASSPLSSTNEQFF. In nucleotides, the CDR3 is TGTGCCAGCAGCCCCCTCTCCTCTACGAATGAGCAGTTCTTC.

The V gene is TRBV9, the J gene TRBJ1-4, with TRBD1 matching 8 bases. The CDR3 spans 14 residues. Germline CDR1 reads SGDLS; CDR2 reads YYNGEE. Trimming removed 5 bases from V and 7 bases from J; junction bases left unmatched: 7. The CDR3 sequence is CASSTGQGPEKLFF. The CDR3 DNA is TGTGCCAGCAGTACCGGACAGGGCCCTGAAAAACTGTTTTTT.

The chain carries TRBV6-6 and TRBJ2-4; D may be TRBD2 (7 bases). The V end was cut by 6 bases, the J end by 13 bases, with 31 bases between. Germline lookup yields CDR1 MNHNY and CDR2 SVGAGI (reference sequence). The CDR3 runs to 17 residues. CDR3 sequence reads: CASSHPPLGGGAKEQYF. In DNA, the CDR3 is TGTGCCAGCAGCCATCCCCCTCTCGGAGGGGGGGCCAAGGAGCAGTACTTC.

Only one count was recorded for this clonotype. The V call is TRBV7-9, the J call TRBJ1-6; maybe TRBD1 (6 bases). This CDR3 region has 12 residues. The V and J ends lost 3 bases and 14 bases respectively, with 11 bases between them. The V gene's germline CDR1 is SEHNR and CDR2 FQNEAQ (reference sequence). CDR3 in amino acids: CASSFNREALHF. The CDR3 DNA follows: TGTGCCAGCAGCTTTAACAGGGAGGCCCTCCACTTT.

In its sample, this clonotype was seen a few times. The V call is TRBV20-1, the J call TRBJ2-4; 8 nucleotides agree with TRBD2. With the DNA end fitting TRBJ2-7 better, the J assignment may be wrong. The CDR3 length is 14 residues. Germline loops: CDR1 DFQATT, CDR2 SNEGSKA (reference sequence). The CDR3 here is CSVVVRGEGYEQYF. Here the CDR3 DNA reads TGCAGTGTGGTAGTGCGGGGGGAAGGTTACGAGCAGTACTTC.

This clonotype was seen only a few times. V is TRBV27 and J is TRBJ2-7, with TRBD1 matching 7 bases. Per germline, CDR1 MNHEY and CDR2 SMNVEV (reference sequence). The CDR3 is made up of 14 amino acids. With V trimmed by 6 bases and J by 5 bases, 10 bases remained unmatched. The CDR3 reads CASSSTGLVNEQYF. For the CDR3, the DNA is TGTGCCAGCAGCTCGACAGGGTTGGTAAACGAGCAGTACTTC.

The gene calls are TRBV9 and TRBJ2-5; D is ambiguous. Trimming shortened V by 8 bases and J by 1 base, and 6 bases separated the two germline ends. Germline-derived CDR1 and CDR2 are SGDLS and YYNGEE. The CDR3 length is 11 residues. CDR3 sequence reads: CARAAQETQYF. CDR3 bases: TGTGCCAGGGCAGCCCAAGAGACCCAGTACTTC.

This chain links TRBV18 with TRBJ2-1; 9 bases fit TRBD2. Trimming removed 3 bases from V and 3 bases from J; junction bases left unmatched: 9. The CDR3 runs to 17 residues. Looked up from germline, CDR1 is KGHSH and CDR2 is LQKENI. This chain's CDR3 is CASSPYPSGIFYNEQFF. The CDR3 DNA reads as TGTGCCAGCTCACCCTATCCTAGCGGGATCTTCTACAATGAGCAGTTCTTC.

The chain combines TRBV2 with TRBJ2-7, with a possible D match to TRBD1 (6 bases). Germline CDR1 is SNHLY and CDR2 is FYNNEI. This CDR3 comprises 15 residues. Trimming stripped 2 bases from V and 1 base from J, with 12 bases between. CDR3 nucleotide sequence: TGTGCCAGCAGTGAAATGGACAGCCCTTCCTACGAGCAGTACTTC. Its translation: CASSEMDSPSYEQYF.

The V call is TRBV7-2, the J call TRBJ2-5, with TRBD2 matching 13 bases. The V gene's germline CDR1 is SGHTA and CDR2 FQGNSA. CDR3 size: 19 residues. The J segment lost 5 bases and the V segment lost 5 bases, leaving 17 bases of the junction unmatched. The CDR3 reads CASSQIPGTSGVLGETQYF. The CDR3 DNA reads as TGTGCCAGCAGCCAAATTCCTGGGACTAGCGGGGTTTTAGGGGAGACCCAGTACTTC.

This chain links TRBV14 with TRBJ2-3; D not certain. The length of the CDR3 is 13 residues. The V end lost 3 bases, the J end lost 4 bases, and 8 bases lay between the germline ends. The V gene's germline CDR1 is SGHDN and CDR2 FVKESK. The CDR3 region is CASSQRLADTQYF. DNA for the CDR3: TGTGCCAGCAGCCAGAGGTTGGCAGATACGCAGTATTTT.

This clonotype was seen only a few times. V gene TRBV12-3 or TRBV12-4 combines with J gene TRBJ2-5; perhaps TRBD1 as D (5 bases). Trimming removed 3 bases at V and 2 bases at J, with 10 bases between. The length of the CDR3 is 14 residues. This chain's CDR3 is CASSFPTAQETQYF. For the CDR3, the DNA is TGTGCCAGCAGTTTCCCGACAGCGCAAGAGACCCAGTACTTC.

The chain couples TRBV20-1 to TRBJ2-6; D gene uncertain. The CDR3 consists of 15 residues. Trimming removed 3 bases from V and 0 bases from J, with 9 bases in between. In germline, CDR1 is DFQATT, CDR2 SNEGSKA (reference sequence). Written as DNA, the CDR3 is TGCAGTGCTAGGGAATACAGCTCTGGGGCCAACGTCCTGACTTTC. This codes for CSAREYSSGANVLTF.

The rearrangement links TRBV28 to TRBJ2-4, with D maybe TRBD1 (6 bases). Near its end, the DNA agrees better with TRBJ2-5, so the J call may be wrong. CDR1 MDHEN and CDR2 SYDVKM come from the germline V gene. The CDR3 is 14 amino acids. DNA of the CDR3: TGTGCCAGCAGTTTGCAGGGGATTATGAAGACCCAGTACTTC. The encoded protein is CASSLQGIMKTQYF.

This clonotype was seen only a few times. This chain links TRBV28 with TRBJ2-3, with D hard to call. V lost 7 bases and J lost 4, with 12 bases in between. The CDR3 is made up of 13 amino acids. The V gene's germline CDR1 is MDHEN and CDR2 SYDVKM. In DNA, the CDR3 is TGTGCCAGCAATGGTAGCCCTCCAGATACGCAGTATTTT. Residues: CASNGSPPDTQYF.

The rearrangement uses TRBV20-1 and TRBJ1-6, with 7 positions matching TRBD1. Looked up from germline, CDR1 is DFQATT and CDR2 is SNEGSKA (reference sequence). The CDR3 sequence is 15 residues long. The trim removed 5 bases at V and 7 bases at J, leaving 11 bases unmatched. In DNA, the CDR3 is TGCAGTGCTCTATCGACAGGGAGGAGGAATTCACCCCTCCACTTT. Translating gives CSALSTGRRNSPLHF.